The 10 T cell receptor beta chains reported below all come from one sample, sequenced in a study of early T cells in non-severe SARS-CoV-2 infection. TCRdb analysed the 5' RACE reads with MiXCR anew, one entry per CDR3 protein. This table has 50,000 to 70,000 distinct CDR3 sequences, under 15% appearing once. Source material: whole blood. The receptor set was obtained from an adult who was a healthcare worker with PCR-confirmed SARS-CoV-2 infection or an uninfected control (not recorded which).

This CDR3 reads CASSVSIAGGYEQYF. CDR3 bases: TGTGCCAGCAGCGTCTCCATAGCGGGGGGCTACGAGCAGTACTTC. The chain has TRBV9 and TRBJ2-7, with 10 positions matching TRBD2. The CDR3 is made up of 15 amino acids. With V trimmed by 2 bases and J by 3 bases, 5 bases remained unmatched. The germline gives CDR1 SGDLS, CDR2 YYNGEE.

This clonotype was seen more than once but under ten times. The J gene is TRBJ1-5, the V gene TRBV6-2 or TRBV6-3, with 7 bases matching TRBD1. The ends lost 0 bases at V and 7 bases at J; junction bases unmatched: 12. CDR3 length equals 17 residues. The germline V gene has CDR1 MNHEY and CDR2 SVGEGT. The DNA for the CDR3 is TGTGCCAGCAGTTACTCTTTCACCGACAGGACAGGACAGCCCCAGCATTTT. Translated: CASSYSFTDRTGQPQHF.

This clonotype showed up just a few times. The chain couples TRBV29-1 to TRBJ2-5; TRBD2 matches 14 bases. CDR3 length: 17 residues. Germline lookup yields CDR1 SQVTM and CDR2 ANQGSEA. The J segment lost 1 base and the V segment lost 5 bases, leaving 9 bases of the junction unmatched. In DNA form, the CDR3 reads TGCAGCGTTACCGGGACTAGCGGGGGTATTTTCCAAGAGACCCAGTACTTC. This encodes CSVTGTSGGIFQETQYF.

Many counts were recorded for this clonotype. The chain has TRBV20-1 and TRBJ1-2; D not resolved. The germline V gene encodes CDR1 DFQATT and CDR2 SNEGSKA (reference sequence). CDR3 length equals 12 residues. Trimming removed 1 base at V and 5 bases at J, with 8 bases between. This CDR3 is CSARVGGYGYTF. The DNA of the CDR3 is TGCAGTGCTAGAGTTGGCGGATATGGCTACACCTTC.

This clonotype has just a few counts. This chain uses TRBV20-1 with TRBJ2-3; the match to TRBD1 covers 11 bases. Germline lookup yields CDR1 DFQATT and CDR2 SNEGSKA (reference sequence). Unmatched junction bases numbered 3, after V lost 5 bases and J lost 5 bases. CDR3 length: 13 amino acids. The CDR3 loop reads CSAEGQGVDTQYF. The CDR3 DNA reads TGCAGTGCTGAGGGACAGGGGGTAGATACGCAGTATTTT.

This clonotype was seen only a few times. The CDR3 protein is CASSLVMASGNTIYF. As DNA, the CDR3 is TGTGCCAGCAGCTTGGTAATGGCCTCTGGAAACACCATATATTTT. The V gene is TRBV7-2, the J gene TRBJ1-3; D gene ambiguous. CDR1 and CDR2 from the germline V gene are SGHTA and FQGNSA. V lost 3 bases and J 0 bases, leaving 9 bases between the germline ends. This CDR3 is 15 amino acids long.

At least ten counts were recorded for this clonotype. This sequence joins TRBV11-2 and TRBJ2-1; 11 bases align to TRBD1. V gave up 5 bases and J gave up 4 bases; unmatched junction bases: 7. From germline, CDR1 is SGHAT and CDR2 FQNNGV. The CDR3 runs 16 residues. CDR3 region: CASSRDRGNGYNEQFF. The CDR3 region has the DNA TGTGCCAGCAGCCGGGACAGGGGGAATGGATACAATGAGCAGTTCTTC.

The chain joins TRBV19 to TRBJ2-1, with a weak D call TRBD1 (5 bases). The CDR3 loop spans 15 amino acids. V was clipped by 7 bases and J by 5 bases, with 18 bases between them. Germline CDR1 is LNHDA and CDR2 is SQIVND (reference sequence). The CDR3 loop is CASTDLRAGDNEQFF. DNA of the CDR3: TGTGCCAGTACCGACCTCAGGGCAGGAGACAATGAGCAGTTCTTC.

V is TRBV9 and J is TRBJ2-1, with 13 nucleotides matching TRBD2. CDR1 is SGDLS and CDR2 is YYNGEE in the germline V gene. There are 15 residues in the CDR3. V was pared by 0 bases and J by 11 bases, with 5 bases of the junction left unmatched. The CDR3 loop reads CASSVEGLAGAKQFF. As DNA, the CDR3 is TGTGCCAGCAGCGTAGAAGGACTAGCGGGGGCCAAGCAGTTCTTC. Based on the CDR3 plus reference TRBV9 and TRBJ2-1, the full variable domain is DSGVTQTPKHLITATGQRVTLRCSPRSGDLSVYWYQQSLDQGLQFLIQYYNGEERAKGNILERFSAQQFPDLHSELNLSSLELGDSALYFCASSVEGLAGAKQFFGPGTRLTVL.

This clonotype has ten or more counts. The CDR3 bases are TGTGCCAGCAGCTTAGAGGGACGCCTTGACGAGCAGTACTTC. Translation gives CASSLEGRLDEQYF. The chain is built from TRBV7-6 and TRBJ2-7, with D perhaps being TRBD1 or TRBD2 (5 bases each). Trimming stripped 1 base from V and 5 bases from J, with 12 bases between. The CDR3 extends over 14 amino acids. In germline, CDR1 is SGHVS, CDR2 FNYEAQ.